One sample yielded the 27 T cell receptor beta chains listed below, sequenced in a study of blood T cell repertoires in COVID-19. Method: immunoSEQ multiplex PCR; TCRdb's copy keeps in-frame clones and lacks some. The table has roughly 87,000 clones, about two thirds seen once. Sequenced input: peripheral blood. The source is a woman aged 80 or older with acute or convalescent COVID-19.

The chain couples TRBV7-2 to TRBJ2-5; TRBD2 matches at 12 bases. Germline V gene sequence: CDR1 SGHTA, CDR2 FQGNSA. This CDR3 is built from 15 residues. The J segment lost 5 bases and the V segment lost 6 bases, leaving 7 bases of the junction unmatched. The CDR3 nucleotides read TGTGCCAGCAGAAGAGGGACTAGCGGGCTGGAGACCCAGTACTTC. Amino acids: CASRRGTSGLETQYF.

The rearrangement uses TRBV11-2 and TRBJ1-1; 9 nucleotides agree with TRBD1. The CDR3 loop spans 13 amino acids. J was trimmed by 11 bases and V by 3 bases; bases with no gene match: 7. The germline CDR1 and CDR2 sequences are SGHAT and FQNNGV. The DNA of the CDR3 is TGTGCCAGCAGCTTCTTCGCGGGACAGGGTGCTTTCTTT. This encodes CASSFFAGQGAFF.

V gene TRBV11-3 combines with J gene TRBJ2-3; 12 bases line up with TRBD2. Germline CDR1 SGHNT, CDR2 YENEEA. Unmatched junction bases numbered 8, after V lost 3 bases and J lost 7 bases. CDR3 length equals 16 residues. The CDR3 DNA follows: TGTGCCAGCAGCTTTGGACTAGCGGGGCTAGGGAATACGCAGTATTTT. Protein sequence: CASSFGLAGLGNTQYF.

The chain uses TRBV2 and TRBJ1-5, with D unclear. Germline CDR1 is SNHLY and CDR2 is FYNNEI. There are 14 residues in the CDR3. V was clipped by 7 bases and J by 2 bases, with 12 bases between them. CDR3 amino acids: CASNAAGGNQPQHF. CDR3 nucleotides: TGTGCCAGCAACGCCGCCGGGGGCAATCAGCCCCAGCATTTT. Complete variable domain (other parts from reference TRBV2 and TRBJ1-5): EPEVTQTPSHQVTQMGQEVILRCVPISNHLYFYWYRQILGQKVEFLVSFYNNEISEKSEIFDDQFSVERPDGSNFTLKIRSTKLEDSAMYFCASNAAGGNQPQHFGDGTRLSIL.

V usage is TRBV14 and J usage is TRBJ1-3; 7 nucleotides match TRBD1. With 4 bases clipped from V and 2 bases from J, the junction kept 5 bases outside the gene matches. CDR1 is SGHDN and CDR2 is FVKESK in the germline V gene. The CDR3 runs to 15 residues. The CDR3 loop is CASSRTQGAGNTIYF. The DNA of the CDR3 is TGTGCCAGCAGCCGAACTCAGGGGGCTGGAAACACCATATATTTT.

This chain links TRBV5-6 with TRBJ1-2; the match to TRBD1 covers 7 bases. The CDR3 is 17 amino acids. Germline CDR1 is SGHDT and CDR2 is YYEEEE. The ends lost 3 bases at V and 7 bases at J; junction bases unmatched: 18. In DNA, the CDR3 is TGTGCCAGCAGCTCCCTTCAAGGGGGCGTCTGGGGTGGTGGCTACACCTTC. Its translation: CASSSLQGGVWGGGYTF.

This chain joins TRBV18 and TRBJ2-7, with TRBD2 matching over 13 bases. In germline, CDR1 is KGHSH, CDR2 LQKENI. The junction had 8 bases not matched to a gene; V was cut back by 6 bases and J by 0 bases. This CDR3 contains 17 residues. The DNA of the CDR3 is TGTGCCAGCTCTAGACTAGCGGGGGGCCAGAGCTCCTACGAGCAGTACTTC. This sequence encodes CASSRLAGGQSSYEQYF.

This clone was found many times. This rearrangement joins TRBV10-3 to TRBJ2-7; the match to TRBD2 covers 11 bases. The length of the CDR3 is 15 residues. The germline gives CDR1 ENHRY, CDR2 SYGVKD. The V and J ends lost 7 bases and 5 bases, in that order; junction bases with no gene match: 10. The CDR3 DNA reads TGTGCCATCACTACGGGTAGCGGGGGGGCCCACGAGCAGTACTTC. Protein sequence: CAITTGSGGAHEQYF.

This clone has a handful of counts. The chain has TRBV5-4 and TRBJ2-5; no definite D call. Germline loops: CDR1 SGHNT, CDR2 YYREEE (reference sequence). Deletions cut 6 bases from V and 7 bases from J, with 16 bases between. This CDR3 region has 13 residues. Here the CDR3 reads CASTLPGLGTQYF. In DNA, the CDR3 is TGTGCCAGCACCCTTCCGGGTCTCGGGACCCAGTACTTC.

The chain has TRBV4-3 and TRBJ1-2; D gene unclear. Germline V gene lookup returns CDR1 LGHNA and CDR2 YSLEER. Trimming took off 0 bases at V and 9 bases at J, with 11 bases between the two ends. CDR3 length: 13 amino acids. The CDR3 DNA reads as TGCGCCAGCAGCCAAGATCTAGTAAGCAGCTACACCTTC. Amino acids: CASSQDLVSSYTF.

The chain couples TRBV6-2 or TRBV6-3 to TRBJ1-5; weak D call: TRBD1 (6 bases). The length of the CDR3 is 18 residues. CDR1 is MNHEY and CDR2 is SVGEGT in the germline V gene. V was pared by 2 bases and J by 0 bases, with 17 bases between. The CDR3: CASSYPQGRDHSNQPQHF. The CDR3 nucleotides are TGTGCCAGCAGTTACCCACAGGGTCGGGATCATAGCAATCAGCCCCAGCATTTT.

CDR3 in amino acids: CASSIEIRRGNTEAFF. As DNA, the CDR3 is TGTGCCAGTAGTATAGAAATTAGGCGGGGGAACACTGAAGCTTTCTTT. The chain joins TRBV19 to TRBJ1-1; D remains unclear. CDR1 is LNHDA and CDR2 is SQIVND in the germline V gene (reference sequence). V lost 0 bases, J lost 1 base, and 12 bases lay in between. The CDR3 is made up of 16 amino acids. Variable domain in full (rest from reference TRBV19 and TRBJ1-1): DGGITQSPKYLFRKEGQNVTLSCEQNLNHDAMYWYRQDPGQGLRLIYYSQIVNDFQKGDIAEGYSVSREKKESFPLTVTSAQKNPTAFYLCASSIEIRRGNTEAFFGQGTRLTVV.

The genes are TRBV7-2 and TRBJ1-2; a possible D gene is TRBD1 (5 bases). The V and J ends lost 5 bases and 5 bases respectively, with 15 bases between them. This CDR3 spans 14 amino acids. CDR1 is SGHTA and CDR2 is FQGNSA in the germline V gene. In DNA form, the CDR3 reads TGTGCCAGCAGCCTCAGGGTCCTCAAATATGGCTACACCTTC. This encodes CASSLRVLKYGYTF.

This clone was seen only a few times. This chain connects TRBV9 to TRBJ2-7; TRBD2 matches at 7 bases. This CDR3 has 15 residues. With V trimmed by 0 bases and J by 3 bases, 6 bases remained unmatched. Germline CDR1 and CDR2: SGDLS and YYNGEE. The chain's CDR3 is CASSVAAGVHYEQYF. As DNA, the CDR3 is TGTGCCAGCAGCGTAGCTGCGGGGGTGCACTACGAGCAGTACTTC. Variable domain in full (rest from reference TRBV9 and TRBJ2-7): DSGVTQTPKHLITATGQRVTLRCSPRSGDLSVYWYQQSLDQGLQFLIQYYNGEERAKGNILERFSAQQFPDLHSELNLSSLELGDSALYFCASSVAAGVHYEQYFGPGTRLTVT.

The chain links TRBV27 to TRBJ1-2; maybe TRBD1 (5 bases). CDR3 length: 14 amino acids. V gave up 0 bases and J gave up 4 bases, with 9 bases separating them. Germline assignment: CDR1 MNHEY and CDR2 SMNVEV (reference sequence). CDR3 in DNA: TGTGCCAGCAGTTTATCGCAGGGCATCTATGGCTACACCTTC. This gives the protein CASSLSQGIYGYTF.

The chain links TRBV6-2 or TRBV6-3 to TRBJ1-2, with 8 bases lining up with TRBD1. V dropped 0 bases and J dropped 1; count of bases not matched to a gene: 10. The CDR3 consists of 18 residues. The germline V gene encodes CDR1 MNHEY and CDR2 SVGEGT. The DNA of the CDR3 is TGTGCCAGCAGTTACTCGGAATCAGCGGACAGGGTTAACTATGGCTACACCTTC. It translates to CASSYSESADRVNYGYTF.

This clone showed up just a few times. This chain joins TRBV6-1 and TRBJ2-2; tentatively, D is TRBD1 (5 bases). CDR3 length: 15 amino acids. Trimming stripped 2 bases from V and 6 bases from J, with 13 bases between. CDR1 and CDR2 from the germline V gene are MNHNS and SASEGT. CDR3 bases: TGTGCCAGCAGTGAACAGGGAATGTTCCCCGGGGAGCTGTTTTTT. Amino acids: CASSEQGMFPGELFF.

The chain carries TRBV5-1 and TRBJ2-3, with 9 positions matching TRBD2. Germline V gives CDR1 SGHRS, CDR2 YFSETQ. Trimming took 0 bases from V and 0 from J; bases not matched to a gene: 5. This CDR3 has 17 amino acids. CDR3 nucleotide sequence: TGCGCCAGCAGCTTGGGACTAGCGGTTTCTAGCACAGATACGCAGTATTTT. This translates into CASSLGLAVSSTDTQYF.

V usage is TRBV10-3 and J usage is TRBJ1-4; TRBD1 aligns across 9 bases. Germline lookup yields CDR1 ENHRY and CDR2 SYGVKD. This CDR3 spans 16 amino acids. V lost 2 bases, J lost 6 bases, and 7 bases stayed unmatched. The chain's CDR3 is CAISERPGTGHEKLFF. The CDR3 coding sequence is TGTGCCATCAGTGAGCGCCCCGGGACAGGGCATGAAAAACTGTTTTTT.

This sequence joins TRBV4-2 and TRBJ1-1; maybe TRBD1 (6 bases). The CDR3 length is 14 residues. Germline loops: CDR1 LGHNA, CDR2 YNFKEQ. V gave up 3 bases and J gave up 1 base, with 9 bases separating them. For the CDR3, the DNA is TGTGCCAGCAGCCAGCTACAGGGGAACACTGAAGCTTTCTTT. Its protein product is CASSQLQGNTEAFF.

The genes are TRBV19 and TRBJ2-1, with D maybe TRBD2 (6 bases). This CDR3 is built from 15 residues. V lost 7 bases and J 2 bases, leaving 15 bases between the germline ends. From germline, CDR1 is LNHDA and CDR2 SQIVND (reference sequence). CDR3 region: CASTTRGTTYNEQFF. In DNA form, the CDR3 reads TGTGCCAGTACTACCCGGGGGACCACCTACAATGAGCAGTTCTTC.

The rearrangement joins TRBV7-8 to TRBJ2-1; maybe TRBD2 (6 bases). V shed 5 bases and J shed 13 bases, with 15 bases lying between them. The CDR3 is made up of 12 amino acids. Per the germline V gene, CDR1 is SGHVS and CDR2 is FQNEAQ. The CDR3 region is CASSLLRDSQFF. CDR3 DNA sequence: TGTGCCAGCAGCCTCTTGAGGGACTCCCAGTTCTTC.

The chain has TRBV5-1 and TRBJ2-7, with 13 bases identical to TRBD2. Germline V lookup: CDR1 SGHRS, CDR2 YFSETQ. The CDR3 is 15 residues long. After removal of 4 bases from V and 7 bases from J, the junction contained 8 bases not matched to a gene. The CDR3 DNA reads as TGCGCCAGCAGCGACGGGACTAGCGGGGTGAGGGAGCAGTACTTC. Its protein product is CASSDGTSGVREQYF.

The CDR3 DNA follows: TGTGCCAGCAGCGTAGGGGCAGCTAATAATGAAAAACTGTTTTTT. Protein product: CASSVGAANNEKLFF. This rearrangement joins TRBV9 to TRBJ1-4; D uncertain. The germline V gene has CDR1 SGDLS and CDR2 YYNGEE. V shed 0 bases and J shed 4 bases, with 10 bases lying between them. This CDR3 region has 15 residues. Using reference TRBV9 and TRBJ1-4 for the parts outside the CDR3, the full variable domain is DSGVTQTPKHLITATGQRVTLRCSPRSGDLSVYWYQQSLDQGLQFLIQYYNGEERAKGNILERFSAQQFPDLHSELNLSSLELGDSALYFCASSVGAANNEKLFFGSGTQLSVL.

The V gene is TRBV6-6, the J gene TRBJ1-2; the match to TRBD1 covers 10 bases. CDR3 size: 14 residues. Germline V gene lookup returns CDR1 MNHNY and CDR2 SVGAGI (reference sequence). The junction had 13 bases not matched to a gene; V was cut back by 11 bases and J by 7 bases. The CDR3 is CAGETVGQGFGYTF. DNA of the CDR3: TGTGCCGGCGAAACCGTGGGACAGGGGTTTGGCTACACCTTC.

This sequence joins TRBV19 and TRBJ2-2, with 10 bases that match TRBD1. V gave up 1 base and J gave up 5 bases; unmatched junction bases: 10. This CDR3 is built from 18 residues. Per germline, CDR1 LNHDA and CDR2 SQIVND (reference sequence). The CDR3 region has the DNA TGTGCCAGTAGTATAGCCCTAGACAGGGGGCAAGGAACCGGGGAGCTGTTTTTT. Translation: CASSIALDRGQGTGELFF.

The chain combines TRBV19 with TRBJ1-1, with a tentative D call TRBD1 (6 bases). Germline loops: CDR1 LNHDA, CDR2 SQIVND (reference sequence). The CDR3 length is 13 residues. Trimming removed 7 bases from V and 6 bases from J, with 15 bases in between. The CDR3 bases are TGTGCCAGTACTCCACAGGGTCGCTCTGAAGCTTTCTTT. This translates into CASTPQGRSEAFF.